Listed below are T cell receptor beta chains from one sample, sequenced in a study of shared clonotypes between healthy human individuals. Only in-frame clones appear in the TCRdb table, and some are missing; sequencing was by immunoSEQ multiplex PCR. The sample records some 2 million clones, approximately 95% being singletons. The sequencing sample was made of naive CD4+ T cells sorted from blood. The receptors shown here come from a man between 18 and 29 years old in good health. Each CDR3 is given with its conserved first and last residue. D genes are given only for firm matches. Rows give clone size only sometimes, using once, few, many, or a class for an expanded clone.

clone size	D gene	V gene	J gene	CDR3 length	CDR3 DNA	CDR3 protein
NA	NA	TRBV2	TRBJ2-7	14	TGTGCCAGCAGTTACTGGATTCGCTCCTACGAGCAGTACTTC	CASSYWIRSYEQYF
NA	NA	TRBV6-4	TRBJ1-1	13	TGTGCCAGCAAGGCCCAAGGGGGCACTGAAGCTTTCTTT	CASKAQGGTEAFF
NA	TRBD1	TRBV15	TRBJ2-5	15	TGTGCCACCAGCAGAGTACTACAGGGGAGAGAGACCCAGTACTTC	CATSRVLQGRETQYF
once	TRBD1	TRBV6-5	TRBJ2-1	15	TGTGCCAGCAGTGCCACAGGGGGTGGGTACAATGAGCAGTTCTTC	CASSATGGGYNEQFF
NA	TRBD2	TRBV2	TRBJ2-3	17	TGTGCCAGCAAAGGACTTGGTCTAGCGGGGGCCAGAGATACGCAGTATTTT	CASKGLGLAGARDTQYF
NA	NA	TRBV30	TRBJ2-2	13	TGTGCCTGGGGTCCTGATTACACCGGGGAGCTGTTTTTT	CAWGPDYTGELFF
NA	TRBD1	TRBV6-5	TRBJ2-5	15	TGTGCCAGCAGTTACCTCGGGACAGGGCGAGAGACCCAGTACTTC	CASSYLGTGRETQYF
NA	TRBD1	TRBV27	TRBJ2-7	14	TGTGCCAGCAGTTTCTCAGGGGGCCTGTACGAGCAGTACTTC	CASSFSGGLYEQYF
NA	NA	TRBV6-6	TRBJ2-5	14	TGTGCCAGCAGACCGGATTTCAGGGAAGAGACCCAGTACTTC	CASRPDFREETQYF
NA	TRBD1	TRBV5-5	TRBJ1-2	15	TGTGCCAGCAGCTTGAGCATTGGGACAGGCTATGGCTACACCTTC	CASSLSIGTGYGYTF
NA	TRBD1	TRBV18	TRBJ2-7	12	TGTGCCAGCTCACCTCAGGGGGTGGAGCAGTACTTC	CASSPQGVEQYF
NA	NA	TRBV28	TRBJ1-2	15	TGTGCCAGCAGCCTACAATCCGGGATATTGGGGGGCTACACCTTC	CASSLQSGILGGYTF
once	TRBD1	TRBV6-1	TRBJ1-4	16	TGTGCCAGCAGTGTTTTCGGACAGGCAACTAATGAAAAACTGTTTTTT	CASSVFGQATNEKLFF
NA	TRBD1	TRBV25-1	TRBJ2-5	17	TGTGCCAGCAGTGAATTAACTGGGACAGGGGTTGGAGAGACCCAGTACTTC	CASSELTGTGVGETQYF
NA	NA	TRBV5-4	TRBJ2-1	16	TGTGCCAGCAGCTTGGACCGGGAGCGTTCCTACAATGAGCAGTTCTTC	CASSLDRERSYNEQFF
NA	TRBD2	TRBV7-6	TRBJ2-7	19	TGTGCCAGCAGCTTACGGACTAGCGCCATTATCAAGAGCTCCTACGAGCAGTACTTC	CASSLRTSAIIKSSYEQYF
once	NA	TRBV9	TRBJ1-1	13	TGTGCCAGCAGCTCCCATACGGATTCGTCACCTTTCTTT	CASSSHTDSSPFF
NA	NA	TRBV28	TRBJ1-6	15	TGTGCCAGCAGTCGTCATGCGGCAGATAATTCACCCCTCCACTTT	CASSRHAADNSPLHF
NA	TRBD1	TRBV10-3	TRBJ2-1	14	TGTGCCACAACCGGGACAGGGGCAGATAATGAGCAGTTCTTC	CATTGTGADNEQFF
once	NA	TRBV11-3	TRBJ2-3	15	TGTGCCAGCAGCTCCGGGGGCGCTGACACAGATACGCAGTATTTT	CASSSGGADTDTQYF
NA	NA	TRBV30	TRBJ1-4	16	TGTGCCTGGAGTCCAACTCTTAGGGGCGACCCTGAAAAACTGTTTTTT	CAWSPTLRGDPEKLFF
NA	TRBD2	TRBV27	TRBJ2-5	17	TGTGCCAGCAGTGGGACTAGCGGGAGGGCTCGGGGAGAGACCCAGTACTTC	CASSGTSGRARGETQYF
NA	NA	TRBV6-1	TRBJ1-2	13	TGTGCCAGCAGTGAGCGGACCCACTATGGCTACACCTTC	CASSERTHYGYTF
NA	NA	TRBV25-1	TRBJ2-7	14	TGTGCCAGCAGTGACTCGTCCCGATCCTACGAGCAGTACTTC	CASSDSSRSYEQYF
NA	NA	TRBV4-1	TRBJ1-5	16	TGCGCCAGCAGCCAATCTGCCCCAGGGAATAATCAGCCCCAGCATTTT	CASSQSAPGNNQPQHF
NA	NA	TRBV4-1	TRBJ2-5	15	TGCGCCAGCAGCCCCAAAATGGGTCTGGGAGAGACCCAGTACTTC	CASSPKMGLGETQYF
NA	NA	TRBV9	TRBJ2-7	13	TGTGCCAGCAGCGTCCACCAGGACTACGAGCAGTACTTC	CASSVHQDYEQYF
NA	NA	TRBV28	TRBJ1-6	14	TGTGCCAGCAGTTTAGGGGCATCAAATTCACCCCTCCACTTT	CASSLGASNSPLHF
NA	TRBD2	TRBV6-1	TRBJ2-7	13	TGTGCCGCCCTGGCGGGAGTGTCCTACGAGCAGTACTTC	CAALAGVSYEQYF
NA	TRBD1	TRBV9	TRBJ1-1	15	TGTGCCAGCAGCCCCCGGGAGGGGGCCAACACTGAAGCTTTCTTT	CASSPREGANTEAFF
NA	NA	TRBV2	TRBJ1-1	11	TGTGCCACAAAAGTTTACACTGAAGCTTTCTTT	CATKVYTEAFF
NA	NA	TRBV29-1	TRBJ2-4	14	TGCAGCGTTGTGGGGAAGGTAGCCAAAAACATTCAGTACTTC	CSVVGKVAKNIQYF
once	NA	TRBV30	TRBJ2-7	13	TGTGCCTGGAGTGTTTCCAATCGGGAAGAGCAGTACTTC	CAWSVSNREEQYF
NA	NA	TRBV11-2	TRBJ2-5	15	TGTGCCAGCACCTCTGGGCCGGCGTGGGAAAAGACCCAGTACTTC	CASTSGPAWEKTQYF
NA	NA	TRBV2	TRBJ2-7	15	TGTGCCAGCAGTGAAGACGGGAGCGCGGACTACGAGCAGTACTTC	CASSEDGSADYEQYF